The rows below give T cell receptor beta chains drawn from one sample of a study of shared clonotypes between healthy human individuals. Data came from immunoSEQ multiplex PCR; TCRdb stores just in-frame clones and leaves some out. The sample yields hundreds of thousands of clones, more than 85% seen once. The specimen was naive CD8+ T cells sorted from blood. The source is a man aged 25-40 years in good health. CDR3s include the opening cysteine and the closing phenylalanine or tryptophan. The order of the fields is CDR3 length, J gene, V gene, D gene, clone size, CDR3 protein, CDR3 DNA. D genes are given only for firm matches. Size is stated for part of the rows, as once, few or many counts, or as a class when the clone is expanded.

cdr3_length: 14; j_call: TRBJ1-1; v_call: TRBV5-4; d_call: NA; clone_size: once; cdr3_aa: CASSLVPANTEAFF; cdr3_nt: TGTGCCAGCAGCTTGGTCCCGGCTAACACTGAAGCTTTCTTT
cdr3_length: 17; j_call: TRBJ2-5; v_call: TRBV18; d_call: NA; clone_size: NA; cdr3_aa: CASSRQDGIGRQETQYF; cdr3_nt: TGTGCCAGCTCACGACAGGACGGAATAGGCAGGCAAGAGACCCAGTACTTC
cdr3_length: 15; j_call: TRBJ1-4; v_call: TRBV7-9; d_call: TRBD1; clone_size: few; cdr3_aa: CASSRNTGDREKLFF; cdr3_nt: TGTGCCAGCAGCCGGAACACAGGGGACCGTGAAAAACTGTTTTTT
cdr3_length: 14; j_call: TRBJ2-7; v_call: TRBV27; d_call: TRBD1; clone_size: NA; cdr3_aa: CASSLNRGSYEQYF; cdr3_nt: TGTGCCAGCAGTTTGAACAGGGGCTCCTACGAGCAGTACTTC
cdr3_length: 16; j_call: TRBJ2-1; v_call: TRBV7-2; d_call: TRBD2; clone_size: NA; cdr3_aa: CASTLGAGVSYNEQFF; cdr3_nt: TGTGCCAGCACCCTGGGCGCGGGAGTGAGTTACAATGAGCAGTTCTTC
cdr3_length: 13; j_call: TRBJ1-1; v_call: TRBV7-9; d_call: NA; clone_size: NA; cdr3_aa: CASSTPGNTEAFF; cdr3_nt: TGTGCCAGCAGCACCCCCGGGAATACTGAAGCTTTCTTT
cdr3_length: 14; j_call: TRBJ2-3; v_call: TRBV27; d_call: NA; clone_size: once; cdr3_aa: CASSLLQGTDTQYF; cdr3_nt: TGTGCCAGCAGTTTACTTCAGGGCACAGATACGCAGTATTTT
cdr3_length: 16; j_call: TRBJ2-1; v_call: TRBV7-2; d_call: NA; clone_size: NA; cdr3_aa: CASSLGGPRSYNEQFF; cdr3_nt: TGTGCCAGCAGCTTAGGGGGCCCTCGATCCTACAATGAGCAGTTCTTC
cdr3_length: 13; j_call: TRBJ1-2; v_call: TRBV27; d_call: NA; clone_size: NA; cdr3_aa: CASSLSRHYGYTF; cdr3_nt: TGTGCCAGCAGTTTATCCAGACACTATGGCTACACCTTC
cdr3_length: 16; j_call: TRBJ2-7; v_call: TRBV29-1; d_call: NA; clone_size: NA; cdr3_aa: CSVGGGVTGDRYEQYF; cdr3_nt: TGCAGCGTTGGTGGAGGGGTGACGGGAGATAGGTACGAGCAGTACTTC
cdr3_length: 18; j_call: TRBJ2-1; v_call: TRBV5-4; d_call: NA; clone_size: once; cdr3_aa: CASSLEPLWLSSYNEQFF; cdr3_nt: TGTGCCAGCAGCTTGGAACCCCTTTGGCTCAGCTCCTACAATGAGCAGTTCTTC
cdr3_length: 16; j_call: TRBJ2-2; v_call: TRBV7-9; d_call: NA; clone_size: NA; cdr3_aa: CASSLAGTSNTGELFF; cdr3_nt: TGTGCCAGCAGCTTAGCCGGGACCTCGAACACCGGGGAGCTGTTTTTT
cdr3_length: 15; j_call: TRBJ2-1; v_call: TRBV27; d_call: TRBD2; clone_size: NA; cdr3_aa: CASSLGRARYNEQFF; cdr3_nt: TGTGCCAGCAGTTTAGGGAGGGCAAGATACAATGAGCAGTTCTTC
cdr3_length: 13; j_call: TRBJ2-1; v_call: TRBV6-5; d_call: TRBD2; clone_size: NA; cdr3_aa: CASRLAGDSEQFF; cdr3_nt: TGTGCCAGCAGACTAGCGGGAGATTCTGAGCAGTTCTTC
cdr3_length: 15; j_call: TRBJ2-5; v_call: TRBV27; d_call: NA; clone_size: NA; cdr3_aa: CASTSVTYLGETQYF; cdr3_nt: TGTGCCAGCACCTCCGTGACGTATTTGGGAGAGACCCAGTACTTC
cdr3_length: 16; j_call: TRBJ2-1; v_call: TRBV10-1; d_call: TRBD1; clone_size: NA; cdr3_aa: CASSELTGGPYNEQFF; cdr3_nt: TGCGCCAGCAGTGAGTTGACAGGGGGTCCTTACAATGAGCAGTTCTTC
cdr3_length: 15; j_call: TRBJ2-1; v_call: TRBV28; d_call: TRBD2; clone_size: NA; cdr3_aa: CASCLLAGGPGEQFF; cdr3_nt: TGTGCCAGCTGTCTCCTAGCGGGAGGGCCGGGTGAGCAGTTCTTC
cdr3_length: 14; j_call: TRBJ1-4; v_call: TRBV7-9; d_call: NA; clone_size: NA; cdr3_aa: CASSLVGGAEKLFF; cdr3_nt: TGTGCCAGCAGCCTCGTTGGAGGTGCTGAAAAACTGTTTTTT
cdr3_length: 18; j_call: TRBJ1-1; v_call: TRBV4-1; d_call: NA; clone_size: once; cdr3_aa: CASSPLEFLRQAGLEAFF; cdr3_nt: TGCGCCAGCAGCCCCCTTGAGTTTTTAAGACAGGCGGGGCTTGAAGCTTTCTTT
cdr3_length: 18; j_call: TRBJ2-6; v_call: TRBV27; d_call: NA; clone_size: NA; cdr3_aa: CASSLKAPGTYPANVLTF; cdr3_nt: TGTGCCAGCAGTTTAAAAGCGCCAGGCACTTACCCGGCCAACGTCCTGACTTTC
cdr3_length: 14; j_call: TRBJ2-7; v_call: TRBV29-1; d_call: NA; clone_size: NA; cdr3_aa: CSVEGTESSYEQYF; cdr3_nt: TGCAGCGTTGAAGGGACGGAGAGCTCCTACGAGCAGTACTTC
cdr3_length: 12; j_call: TRBJ1-3; v_call: TRBV7-9; d_call: NA; clone_size: NA; cdr3_aa: CASSLGGNTIYF; cdr3_nt: TGTGCCAGCAGCTTAGGAGGAAACACCATATATTTT
cdr3_length: 14; j_call: TRBJ2-7; v_call: TRBV6-6; d_call: TRBD2; clone_size: NA; cdr3_aa: CASSPVLARYEQYF; cdr3_nt: TGTGCCAGCAGCCCCGTACTAGCGCGCTACGAGCAGTACTTC